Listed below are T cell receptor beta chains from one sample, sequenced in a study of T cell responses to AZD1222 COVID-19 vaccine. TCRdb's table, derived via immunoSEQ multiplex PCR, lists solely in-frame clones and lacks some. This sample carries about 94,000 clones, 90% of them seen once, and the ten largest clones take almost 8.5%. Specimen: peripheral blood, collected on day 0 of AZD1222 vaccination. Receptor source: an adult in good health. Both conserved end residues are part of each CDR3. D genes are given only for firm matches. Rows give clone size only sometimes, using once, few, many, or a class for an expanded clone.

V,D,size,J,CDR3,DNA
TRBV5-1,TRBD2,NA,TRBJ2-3,CASSLVQRGLGADTQYF,TGCGCCAGCAGCTTGGTGCAGCGGGGGCTAGGGGCAGATACGCAGTATTTT
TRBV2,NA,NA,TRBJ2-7,CASSGPGQFYEQYF,TGTGCCAGCAGTGGGCCGGGACAATTTTACGAGCAGTACTTC
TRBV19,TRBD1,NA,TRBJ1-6,CASSPRDRGNSPLHF,TGTGCCAGTAGTCCCCGGGACAGGGGAAATTCACCCCTCCACTTT
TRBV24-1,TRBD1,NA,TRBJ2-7,CATSDGTGKGYEQYF,TGTGCCACCAGTGATGGGACAGGGAAGGGCTACGAGCAGTACTTC
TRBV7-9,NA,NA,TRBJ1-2,CASSYSGYGYTF,TGTGCCAGCAGCTACAGTGGCTATGGCTACACCTTC
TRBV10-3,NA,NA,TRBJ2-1,CAISEEDGTYNEQFF,TGTGCCATCAGTGAGGAGGACGGGACATACAATGAGCAGTTCTTC
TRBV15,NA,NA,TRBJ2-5,CATSGESQPQEAQETQYF,TGTGCCACCAGCGGGGAAAGTCAGCCCCAGGAAGCTCAAGAGACCCAGTACTTC
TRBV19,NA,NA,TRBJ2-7,CASKSGQGGYEQYF,TGTGCCAGCAAATCGGGGCAGGGCGGATACGAGCAGTACTTC
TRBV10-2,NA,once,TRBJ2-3,CASSEPGLSTDTQYF,TGCGCCAGCAGTGAGCCAGGACTGAGCACAGATACGCAGTATTTT
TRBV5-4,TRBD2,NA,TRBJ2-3,CASRRDYGRDTQYF,TGTGCCAGCAGGCGGGACTACGGGAGGGATACGCAGTATTTT
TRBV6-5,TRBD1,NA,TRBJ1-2,CASRRDRGGYGYTF,TGTGCCAGTCGCCGGGACAGGGGGGGATATGGCTACACCTTC
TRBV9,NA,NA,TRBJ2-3,CASSARGPLGTDTQYF,TGTGCCAGCAGCGCCCGAGGGCCTCTCGGCACAGATACGCAGTATTTT
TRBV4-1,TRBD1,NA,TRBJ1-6,CASSQDRGENSPLHF,TGCGCCAGCAGCCAAGACAGGGGGGAGAATTCACCCCTCCACTTT
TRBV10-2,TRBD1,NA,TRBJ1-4,CASSETGAFLRTKLFF,TGCGCCAGCAGCGAGACAGGGGCGTTTCTAAGGACCAAACTGTTTTTT
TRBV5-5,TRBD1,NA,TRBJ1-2,CASSLVGQGAGYTF,TGTGCCAGCAGCTTGGTCGGACAGGGGGCTGGCTACACCTTC
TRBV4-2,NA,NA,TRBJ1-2,CASSQDLAQQGQYGYTF,TGTGCCAGCAGCCAAGATCTGGCTCAACAGGGTCAATATGGCTACACCTTC
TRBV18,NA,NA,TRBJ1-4,CATTSGNNEKLFF,TGTGCCACCACCTCGGGTAACAATGAAAAACTGTTTTTT
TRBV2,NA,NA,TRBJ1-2,CASTALQGYTF,TGTGCCAGCACCGCGCTTCAGGGCTACACCTTC
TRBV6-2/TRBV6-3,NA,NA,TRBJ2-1,CASSYSGPPGEQFF,TGTGCCAGCAGTTACTCGGGGCCTCCGGGGGAGCAGTTCTTC
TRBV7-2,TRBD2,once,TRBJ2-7,CASSLFGGGYEQYF,TGTGCCAGCAGCTTATTTGGCGGGGGCTACGAGCAGTACTTC
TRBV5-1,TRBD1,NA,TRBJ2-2,CASSLVGTGSAGELFF,TGCGCCAGCAGCTTAGTCGGGACAGGGTCCGCCGGGGAGCTGTTTTTT
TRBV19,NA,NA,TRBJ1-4,CASSETINVEEKLFF,TGTGCCAGTAGCGAGACAATCAATGTTGAGGAAAAACTGTTTTTT
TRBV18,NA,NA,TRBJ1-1,CASSPRTEIENTEAFF,TGTGCCAGCTCACCAAGAACAGAGATAGAGAACACTGAAGCTTTCTTT
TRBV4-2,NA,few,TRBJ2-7,CASSQDGGGSYEQYF,TGTGCCAGCAGCCAAGATGGAGGGGGCTCCTACGAGCAGTACTTC
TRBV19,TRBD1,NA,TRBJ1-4,CASSAGQAGEKLFF,TGTGCCAGTAGTGCCGGACAGGCGGGGGAAAAACTGTTTTTT
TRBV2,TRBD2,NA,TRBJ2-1,CASSTGTIQTNEQFF,TGTGCCAGCAGCACCGGGACTATCCAGACCAATGAGCAGTTCTTC
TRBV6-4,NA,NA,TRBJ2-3,CASNPRGLSTDTQYF,TGTGCCAGCAATCCCCGGGGCCTTAGCACAGATACGCAGTATTTT
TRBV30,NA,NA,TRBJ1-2,CAWSVTGVGYTF,TGTGCCTGGAGTGTGACGGGGGTTGGCTACACCTTC
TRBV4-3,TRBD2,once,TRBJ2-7,CASSQGAGGRYEQYF,TGCGCCAGCAGCCAAGGGGCGGGAGGGAGGTACGAGCAGTACTTC
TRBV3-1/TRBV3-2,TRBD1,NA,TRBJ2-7,CASSPDRAPVNEQYF,TGTGCCAGCAGCCCGGACAGGGCTCCGGTAAACGAGCAGTACTTC
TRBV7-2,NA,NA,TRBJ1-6,CASSLRLSSYNSPLHF,TGTGCCAGCAGCTTAAGGTTGAGCTCCTATAATTCACCCCTCCACTTT
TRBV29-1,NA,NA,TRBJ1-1,CSVARSEGTEAFF,TGCAGCGTTGCCCGATCAGAGGGCACTGAAGCTTTCTTT
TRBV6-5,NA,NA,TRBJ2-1,CASDDRSDYNEQFF,TGTGCCAGCGACGACAGGTCGGATTACAATGAGCAGTTCTTC
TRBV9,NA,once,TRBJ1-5,CASSVDPGADQPQHF,TGTGCCAGCAGCGTAGATCCCGGGGCGGATCAGCCCCAGCATTTT
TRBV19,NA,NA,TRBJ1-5,CASKSGNRVISNQPQHF,TGTGCCAGCAAATCCGGGAACAGGGTAATAAGCAATCAGCCCCAGCATTTT